This TCR beta chain originates from a study of shared clonotypes between healthy human individuals. The CDR3 covers 11 residues. The V gene lost 1 base and the J gene lost 5 bases, with 3 bases spanning the gap. Per the germline V gene, CDR1 is SGHDN and CDR2 is FVKESK. Some clones are missing from TCRdb's copy, which holds only in-frame ones; the method was immunoSEQ multiplex PCR. The sample has fewer than 2.5 million clones; approximately 94% are singletons. Study-wide points: Sampling covered blood only; tissue repertoires likely differ. Generally, naive subsets (rather than memory subsets) showed larger estimated richness.

This clone is a singleton in its sample. Its target is unknown. Other DNA sequences in this specimen translate into the identical CDR3. This receptor was obtained from a man between 18 and 29 years old in good health. Some clones in this sample may be carry-over from other donors' samples. Sequencing was done on a sample of naive CD4+ T cells from PBMCs. Specified subset: CD45RA+ positively selected. The V call is TRBV14, the J call TRBJ2-7; D gene ambiguous. The CDR3 here is CASSQGDEQYF. The CDR3 region has the DNA TGTGCCAGCAGCCAAGGGGACGAGCAGTACTTC. Full variable domain (missing parts from reference TRBV14 and TRBJ2-7): EAGVTQFPSHSVIEKGQTVTLRCDPISGHDNLYWYRRVMGKEIKFLLHFVKESKQDESGMPNNRFLAERTGGTYSTLKVQPAELEDSGVYFCASSQGDEQYFGPGTRLTVT.